A selection of T cell receptor beta chains follows, all from one sample in a study of radiotherapy plus CTLA-4 blockade in lung cancer. Produced via immunoSEQ multiplex PCR; TCRdb's table is partial and in-frame only. The sample lists about 19,000 clones; approximately 85% were seen once. This sample comprised peripheral blood, obtained from a patient treated with radiotherapy plus ipilimumab. The receptors originated from a human donor with non-small cell lung cancer whose response to radiotherapy plus ipilimumab could not be evaluated. The CDR3 runs from the conserved cysteine through the conserved F or W. Fields, in order: V gene, CDR3 protein.

TRBV6-1 CASSEAGGIVSANEQFF
TRBV11-2 CASSRLAGGWEQFF
TRBV19 CASSILGQPQHF
TRBV28 CASRLAGGSYEQYF
TRBV9 CASSKGGGRYTDTQYF
TRBV28 CASSFQQWNTEAFF
TRBV7-9 CASSLPGATEAFF
TRBV5-1 CASSSGTGYHEQYF
TRBV6-5 CATGTGFYEQYF
TRBV27 CASSPGTSGASTDTQYF
TRBV7-2 CASSLQTGTDTQYF
TRBV2 CASSEVQGIREQYF
TRBV6-6 CASSPSQRSYNEQFF
TRBV5-1 CASSNLNRGRGAFF
TRBV6-1 CASGTGASYGYTF
TRBV28 CASSLSPGVASNQPQHF
TRBV7-8 CASSFTGGREKLFF
TRBV4-2 CASSQEMRNQPQHF
TRBV5-1 CASSLTLAGEEQFF
TRBV6-1 CASTITRSSYEQYF
TRBV4-2 CASSRGLAGLQETQYF
TRBV7-9 CASGTDYEQYF
TRBV7-2 CASSLAGGYAEQFF
TRBV18 CASSPPGLAGVGEQFF
TRBV19 CASNTQGGNQPQHF
TRBV28 CASSAGTALIEAFF
TRBV10-2 CASRGPWRGRYNEQFF